The 31 T cell receptor beta chains in this list originate from one sample, sequenced in a study of T cells after yellow fever vaccination. MiXCR, run by TCRdb on the 5' RACE reads, gives a single entry per CDR3 protein. The sample holds around 400,000 distinct CDR3 sequences, roughly 11% seen once. The specimen comprised PBMCs, sampled on the day of the first yellow fever vaccination. The receptor source for this set is a man between 18 and 29 years old who received the YFV17D yellow fever vaccine.

The chain has TRBV6-1 and TRBJ2-5; D is perhaps TRBD1 or TRBD2 (5 bases each). The germline CDR1 and CDR2 sequences are MNHNS and SASEGT. Between the trimmed V and J ends, which lost 6 bases and 5 bases, there was a span of 13 bases. The CDR3 runs to 13 residues. This chain's CDR3 is CASSQQWGETQYF. Written as DNA, the CDR3 is TGTGCCAGCAGCCAACAGTGGGGGGAGACCCAGTACTTC.

The chain uses TRBV4-1 and TRBJ2-3; D call uncertain. The V end lost 6 bases, the J end lost 1 base, and 11 bases lay between the germline ends. Germline CDR1 reads MGHRA; CDR2 reads YSYEKL. The CDR3 spans 14 residues. Here the CDR3 reads CASSSIDGTDTQYF. DNA of the CDR3: TGCGCCAGCAGTTCAATAGACGGCACAGATACGCAGTATTTT.

This clonotype was seen ten or more times. The rearrangement links TRBV29-1 to TRBJ2-2; D possibly corresponds to TRBD1 (6 bases). This CDR3 has 16 amino acids. Germline values: CDR1 SQVTM, CDR2 ANQGSEA. Trimming took off 2 bases at V and 2 bases at J, with 15 bases between the two ends. This CDR3 is CSVEIPYRANTGELFF. DNA for the CDR3: TGCAGCGTTGAAATCCCGTACAGGGCCAACACCGGGGAGCTGTTTTTT.

V gene TRBV4-2 combines with J gene TRBJ2-3; 7 bases fit TRBD2. This CDR3 has 15 amino acids. The germline V gene has CDR1 LGHNA and CDR2 YNFKEQ. The V gene end was trimmed by 0 bases and the J gene end by 2 bases; junction bases not matched to a gene: 2. CDR3 residues: CASSQEGLTTDTQYF. CDR3 DNA sequence: TGTGCCAGCAGCCAAGAGGGACTAACCACAGATACGCAGTATTTT.

This clonotype was counted only a few times. The gene calls are TRBV28 and TRBJ1-4; the match to TRBD1 covers 7 bases. The germline gives CDR1 MDHEN, CDR2 SYDVKM. J was trimmed by 0 bases and V by 7 bases; bases with no gene match: 11. The length of the CDR3 is 17 residues. CDR3 in DNA: TGTGCCAGCACCTCCCCGGGACAGCATACAACTAATGAAAAACTGTTTTTT. Translation: CASTSPGQHTTNEKLFF.

The chain uses TRBV7-9 and TRBJ2-3; 7 bases are shared with TRBD1. Germline lookup yields CDR1 SEHNR and CDR2 FQNEAQ (reference sequence). There are 17 residues in the CDR3. V was clipped by 7 bases and J by 4 bases; unmatched bases: 17. This CDR3 is CASTTYHYRGGSDTQYF. The CDR3 DNA reads as TGTGCCAGCACCACATATCATTACAGGGGTGGCTCAGATACGCAGTATTTT.

The rearrangement joins TRBV5-1 to TRBJ2-3; the D call may be TRBD1 or TRBD2 (5 bases each). The CDR3 is made up of 14 amino acids. Germline CDR1 is SGHRS and CDR2 is YFSETQ. V dropped 2 bases and J dropped 5 bases, with 12 bases sitting between them. The CDR3 loop reads CASSFSRGLDTQYF. The DNA for the CDR3 is TGCGCCAGCAGCTTCTCCCGGGGCCTAGATACGCAGTATTTT.

This clonotype was detected a few times. This sequence joins TRBV12-3 or TRBV12-4 and TRBJ2-7; the D is unclear. With 4 bases removed from V and 4 bases from J, the gap between germline ends came to 11 bases. The CDR3 is made up of 13 amino acids. CDR3 bases: TGTGCCAGCAGTTGGTACCTTGGATACGAGCAGTACGTC. Translated: CASSWYLGYEQYV.

The gene calls are TRBV4-1 and TRBJ1-1, with a weak D call TRBD1 (6 bases). V was pared by 4 bases and J by 3 bases, with 15 bases between. Germline CDR1 MGHRA, CDR2 YSYEKL. The CDR3 length is 15 residues. The CDR3: CASSPLQGGDTEAFF. The CDR3 nucleotides read TGCGCCAGCAGCCCTCTACAGGGAGGGGACACTGAAGCTTTCTTT.

The chain recombines TRBV14 with TRBJ1-2; tentative D call: TRBD1 (6 bases). The V end was cut by 2 bases, the J end by 4 bases, with 8 bases between. Per the germline V gene, CDR1 is SGHDN and CDR2 is FVKESK. The CDR3 runs to 13 residues. This CDR3 is CASSQQGIYGYTF. CDR3 sequence (DNA): TGTGCCAGCAGCCAACAGGGGATCTATGGCTACACCTTC.

This chain uses TRBV4-2 with TRBJ1-1; D gene ambiguous. V was clipped by 1 base and J by 8 bases, with 11 bases between them. The length of the CDR3 is 13 residues. The germline V gene encodes CDR1 LGHNA and CDR2 YNFKEQ. As DNA, the CDR3 is TGTGCCAGCAGCCAAGGGTTCGCGACAGAAGCTTTCTTT. As protein: CASSQGFATEAFF.

CDR3 loop: CSAWDKENTGELFF. The CDR3 DNA reads as TGCAGTGCTTGGGACAAGGAGAACACCGGGGAGCTGTTTTTT. The genes are TRBV20-1 and TRBJ2-2, with D possibly TRBD1 on 6 matching bases. CDR1 and CDR2 from the germline V gene are DFQATT and SNEGSKA (reference sequence). V lost 5 bases to trimming and J lost 1 base, with 11 bases between them. The CDR3 covers 14 residues.

This chain joins TRBV12-3 or TRBV12-4 and TRBJ1-2; 8 nucleotides match TRBD1. Trimming at V came to 3 bases and at J to 4 bases, leaving 13 bases not matched to a gene. The CDR3 is 17 amino acids. The CDR3 is CASSFPGQGGDSYGYTF. In DNA form, the CDR3 reads TGTGCCAGCAGTTTTCCCGGACAGGGTGGAGATTCCTATGGCTACACCTTC.

This clonotype was picked up many times. The rearrangement joins TRBV18 to TRBJ2-7; maybe TRBD2 (5 bases). Trimming cost V 3 bases and J 6 bases, with 15 bases left between them. The CDR3 runs 14 residues. The germline gives CDR1 KGHSH, CDR2 LQKENI. The CDR3 spells CASSPGVTLGEQYF. The CDR3 coding sequence is TGTGCCAGCTCACCCGGGGTGACGCTAGGCGAGCAGTACTTC.

This clonotype has more than one count but fewer than ten. The V gene is TRBV7-3, the J gene TRBJ2-1; TRBD2 matches 12 bases. CDR3 size: 16 residues. CDR1 is SGHTA and CDR2 is FQGTGA in the germline V gene. Trimming at V came to 5 bases and at J to 10 bases, leaving 12 bases not matched to a gene. CDR3 bases: TGTGCCAGCAGCCCCCGTCTAGCGGGGGGGCCAGTGGAGCAGTTCTTC. It specifies CASSPRLAGGPVEQFF.

This clonotype has a handful of counts. V and J are TRBV5-1 and TRBJ1-1; 11 bases align to TRBD1. CDR3 size: 16 residues. V was pared by 2 bases and J by 6 bases, with 9 bases of the junction left unmatched. CDR1 is SGHRS and CDR2 is YFSETQ in the germline V gene. CDR3 amino acids: CASSFLGPGQGAEAFF. In nucleotides, the CDR3 is TGCGCCAGCAGCTTTTTGGGACCGGGACAGGGGGCTGAAGCTTTCTTT.

This clonotype was seen only a few times. The V and J genes are TRBV12-3 or TRBV12-4 and TRBJ1-1; D not certain. V lost 4 bases, J lost 1 base, and 10 bases lay in between. This CDR3 comprises 14 residues. The CDR3 DNA reads TGTGCCAGCAGTTCCCTATGGGGGAACACTGAAGCTTTCTTT. This gives the protein CASSSLWGNTEAFF.

Only a few counts were recorded for this clonotype. The chain couples TRBV5-1 to TRBJ2-2, with 7 bases that match TRBD1. Germline V lookup: CDR1 SGHRS, CDR2 YFSETQ. The CDR3 is 14 residues long. V lost 5 bases to trimming and J lost 2 bases; unmatched junction nucleotides: 3. The CDR3, as DNA: TGCGCCAGCAGGGGGGACAGTAACACCGGGGAGCTGTTTTTT. Translated, it gives CASRGDSNTGELFF.

This clonotype was detected only a few times. The chain joins TRBV19 to TRBJ2-5; TRBD2 matches 7 bases. CDR1 and CDR2 (germline): LNHDA, SQIVND (reference sequence). This CDR3 contains 15 residues. Trimming cost V 1 base and J 4 bases; bases outside gene matches: 6. The CDR3 loop reads CASSIVASGGETQYF. The CDR3 coding sequence is TGTGCCAGTAGTATAGTGGCTAGCGGAGGAGAGACCCAGTACTTC.

This clonotype was counted between two and nine times. The rearrangement uses TRBV28 and TRBJ2-7; perhaps TRBD1 as D (6 bases). The CDR3 spans 14 residues. The germline V gene has CDR1 MDHEN and CDR2 SYDVKM. Trimming removed 4 bases at V and 2 bases at J, with 12 bases between. The CDR3 nucleotides read TGTGCCAGCAGTTCTGCACAGGGCCCCTACGAGCAGTACGTC. It encodes CASSSAQGPYEQYV.

The V and J genes are TRBV15 and TRBJ2-3; TRBD2 matches 9 bases. This CDR3 is built from 16 residues. CDR1 is LNHNV and CDR2 is YYDKDF in the germline V gene (reference sequence). The junction had 6 bases not matched to a gene; V was cut back by 0 bases and J by 5 bases. The DNA of the CDR3 is TGTGCCACCAGCAGAGAAGGGCGGGGGGGGGTAGATACGCAGTATTTT. It specifies CATSREGRGGVDTQYF.

The rearrangement uses TRBV15 and TRBJ2-1, with 7 bases identical to TRBD2. The germline gives CDR1 LNHNV, CDR2 YYDKDF (reference sequence). The CDR3 consists of 16 residues. V lost 0 bases and J lost 5; bases outside the gene matches: 7. CDR3 sequence: CATSREGGDGNNEQFF. The CDR3 DNA reads TGTGCCACCAGCAGAGAGGGGGGGGACGGTAACAATGAGCAGTTCTTC.

This clonotype was observed a handful of times. V and J are TRBV6-5 and TRBJ1-1; weak D call: TRBD1 (6 bases). The germline V and J ends were trimmed by 5 bases and 7 bases, with 11 bases remaining between them. The V gene's germline CDR1 is MNHEY and CDR2 SVGAGI. CDR3 length equals 12 residues. Here the CDR3 DNA reads TGTGCCAGCAGTAGCAGGGGAAATGAAGCTTTCTTT. Protein: CASSSRGNEAFF.

This clonotype was found many times. This rearrangement joins TRBV7-9 to TRBJ1-1; the D gene is possibly TRBD1 (6 bases). V dropped 5 bases and J dropped 6 bases, with 16 bases sitting between them. Germline CDR1 and CDR2: SEHNR and FQNEAQ (reference sequence). The CDR3 length is 14 residues. The CDR3 loop is CASSIQGNGAEAFF. CDR3 nucleotides: TGTGCCAGCAGCATACAGGGTAATGGTGCTGAAGCTTTCTTT.

The table lists this clonotype with a few counts. The genes are TRBV5-1 and TRBJ2-3, with TRBD1 matching 8 bases. V trimming: 2 bases; J trimming: 4 bases; junction bases outside the gene matches: 6. Germline CDR1 and CDR2: SGHRS and YFSETQ. The CDR3 runs 15 residues. Here the CDR3 DNA reads TGCGCCAGCAGCTTCCCAGGGGGCTATGCAGATACGCAGTATTTT. This gives the protein CASSFPGGYADTQYF. Complete variable domain (other parts from reference TRBV5-1 and TRBJ2-3): KAGVTQTPRYLIKTRGQQVTLSCSPISGHRSVSWYQQTPGQGLQFLFEYFSETQRNKGNFPGRFSGRQFSNSRSEMNVSTLELGDSALYLCASSFPGGYADTQYFGPGTRLTVL.

This clonotype showed up just a few times. This rearrangement joins TRBV11-2 to TRBJ2-3; TRBD2 agrees at 10 bases. This CDR3 is built from 16 residues. Germline assignment: CDR1 SGHAT and CDR2 FQNNGV. The J segment lost 6 bases and the V segment lost 3 bases, leaving 9 bases of the junction unmatched. CDR3 sequence reads: CASSFSSGGAGDTQYF. Written as DNA, the CDR3 is TGTGCCAGCAGCTTTTCTAGCGGGGGTGCCGGCGATACGCAGTATTTT.

The gene calls are TRBV5-1 and TRBJ1-4; no definite D call. V lost 3 bases, J lost 8 bases, and 11 bases lay in between. This CDR3 contains 13 residues. Germline CDR1 SGHRS, CDR2 YFSETQ. The CDR3 DNA is TGCGCCAGCAGCTCCTTAGGCGTCGAAAAACTGTTTTTT. Translating it yields CASSSLGVEKLFF.

This clonotype was seen only a few times. V is TRBV19 and J is TRBJ2-3, with D possibly being TRBD1 (6 bases). Trimming took off 6 bases at V and 2 bases at J, with 6 bases between the two ends. From germline, CDR1 is LNHDA and CDR2 SQIVND (reference sequence). This CDR3 region has 12 residues. CDR3 DNA: TGTGCCAGTAGGGGACACACAGATACGCAGTATTTT. This translates into CASRGHTDTQYF.

Here the CDR3 reads CASSPLYREVANTEAFF. The CDR3 DNA sequence: TGCGCCAGCAGCCCGTTATACAGGGAAGTGGCGAACACTGAAGCTTTCTTT. The chain employs TRBV5-1 and TRBJ1-1; maybe TRBD1 (6 bases). The CDR3 loop spans 17 amino acids. The germline V gene encodes CDR1 SGHRS and CDR2 YFSETQ. V was trimmed by 4 bases and J by 1 base, leaving 20 bases between them.

This clonotype was observed many times. The V call is TRBV5-1, the J call TRBJ2-5; 8 nucleotides match TRBD2. V lost 2 bases and J lost 4; bases outside the gene matches: 7. The CDR3 extends over 15 amino acids. From germline, CDR1 is SGHRS and CDR2 YFSETQ. In nucleotides, the CDR3 is TGCGCCAGCAGCTTCATAATGAGCGGGGGAGAGACCCAGTACTTC. Protein sequence: CASSFIMSGGETQYF.

The chain carries TRBV29-1 and TRBJ2-1; D is unclear. This CDR3 contains 13 residues. Trimming shortened V by 4 bases and J by 9 bases, and 16 bases separated the two germline ends. The germline V gene encodes CDR1 SQVTM and CDR2 ANQGSEA. DNA of the CDR3: TGCAGCGTTGGAAACAGACTGATTGGTGAGCAGTTCTTC. It translates to CSVGNRLIGEQFF.